Listed below are T cell receptor beta chains from one sample, sequenced in a study of radiation and T cells in renal cell carcinoma. The table came from immunoSEQ multiplex PCR; TCRdb's copy has only in-frame clones and leaves some out. The sample yields 100,000 to 150,000 clones, 81% seen once. The specimen comprised blood, sampled from a patient whose treatment included radiotherapy and nephrectomy. The receptors derive from a man aged 50 or older with renal cell carcinoma. Each CDR3 is given with its conserved first and last residue. The order of the fields is J gene, clone size, V gene, D gene, CDR3 protein, CDR3 DNA. D genes are given only for firm matches. Size is omitted from some rows. Given values are once, few, many or a class for expanded clones.

j_gene: TRBJ1-1; abundance: .; v_gene: TRBV5-1; d_gene: .; CDR3aa: CASSFFYRDNTEAFF; CDR3nt: TGCGCCAGCAGCTTCTTCTACAGGGATAACACTGAAGCTTTCTTT
j_gene: TRBJ2-1; abundance: once; v_gene: TRBV19; d_gene: .; CDR3aa: CASRGRSYNEQFF; CDR3nt: TGTGCCAGTAGGGGCCGCTCCTACAATGAGCAGTTCTTC
j_gene: TRBJ2-2; abundance: .; v_gene: TRBV27; d_gene: .; CDR3aa: CASSLLPDTGELFF; CDR3nt: TGTGCCAGCAGTTTATTACCTGACACCGGGGAGCTGTTTTTT
j_gene: TRBJ1-4; abundance: .; v_gene: TRBV5-1; d_gene: TRBD1; CDR3aa: CASSFGQADPWANEKLFF; CDR3nt: TGCGCCAGCAGCTTCGGACAGGCTGATCCATGGGCTAATGAAAAACTGTTTTTT
j_gene: TRBJ2-2; abundance: .; v_gene: TRBV9; d_gene: .; CDR3aa: CASSVQTPSGFVLSGELFF; CDR3nt: TGTGCCAGCAGCGTCCAGACCCCATCAGGGTTCGTATTGTCCGGGGAGCTGTTTTTT
j_gene: TRBJ2-7; abundance: once; v_gene: TRBV6-6; d_gene: TRBD1; CDR3aa: CASSWTGGNTDEQYF; CDR3nt: TGTGCCAGCAGTTGGACAGGGGGCAATACGGACGAGCAGTACTTC
j_gene: TRBJ2-7; abundance: .; v_gene: TRBV6-1; d_gene: .; CDR3aa: CASQSRQAAEQYF; CDR3nt: TGTGCCAGCCAGTCCAGGCAGGCGGCCGAGCAGTACTTC
j_gene: TRBJ2-7; abundance: .; v_gene: TRBV5-1; d_gene: .; CDR3aa: CASSSGTGAGQYF; CDR3nt: TGCGCCAGCAGCTCGGGCACCGGCGCGGGGCAGTACTTC
j_gene: TRBJ2-7; abundance: .; v_gene: TRBV7-3; d_gene: .; CDR3aa: CASSGGLLSAYEQYF; CDR3nt: TGTGCCAGCAGCGGAGGACTACTCTCGGCCTACGAGCAGTACTTC
j_gene: TRBJ2-7; abundance: few; v_gene: TRBV7-6; d_gene: TRBD2; CDR3aa: CASSLGTSGGEQYF; CDR3nt: TGTGCCAGCAGCTTAGGGACTAGCGGTGGCGAGCAGTACTTC
j_gene: TRBJ2-7; abundance: .; v_gene: TRBV2; d_gene: .; CDR3aa: CASSGRVIYEQYF; CDR3nt: TGTGCCAGCAGTGGGCGGGTTATCTACGAGCAGTACTTC
j_gene: TRBJ2-7; abundance: .; v_gene: TRBV19; d_gene: TRBD1; CDR3aa: CASTLTGTSYEQYF; CDR3nt: TGTGCCAGTACCCTGACAGGGACCTCCTACGAGCAGTACTTC
j_gene: TRBJ2-1; abundance: .; v_gene: TRBV30; d_gene: TRBD2; CDR3aa: CAWSVTSGSPSGEQFF; CDR3nt: TGTGCCTGGAGTGTTACTAGCGGGAGCCCCTCGGGTGAGCAGTTCTTC
j_gene: TRBJ2-3; abundance: .; v_gene: TRBV30; d_gene: .; CDR3aa: CAWTRSTDTQYF; CDR3nt: TGTGCCTGGACCCGGTCCACAGATACGCAGTATTTT
j_gene: TRBJ1-3; abundance: .; v_gene: TRBV5-1; d_gene: .; CDR3aa: CASSSGTDGNTIYF; CDR3nt: TGCGCCAGCAGCTCGGGGACGGATGGAAACACCATATATTTT
j_gene: TRBJ2-1; abundance: .; v_gene: TRBV10-2; d_gene: TRBD2; CDR3aa: CASSGGNEQFF; CDR3nt: TGCGCCAGCTCGGGGGGAAATGAGCAGTTCTTC
j_gene: TRBJ2-7; abundance: .; v_gene: TRBV18; d_gene: TRBD2; CDR3aa: CASSERLAGYYEQYF; CDR3nt: TGTGCCAGCTCAGAAAGACTAGCGGGATATTACGAGCAGTACTTC
j_gene: TRBJ2-5; abundance: .; v_gene: TRBV9; d_gene: .; CDR3aa: CASSPHLGAETQYF; CDR3nt: TGTGCCAGCAGTCCACATTTGGGGGCTGAGACCCAGTACTTC
j_gene: TRBJ2-7; abundance: .; v_gene: TRBV27; d_gene: TRBD1; CDR3aa: CASSEFAGGQQYF; CDR3nt: TGTGCCAGCAGTGAATTTGCAGGGGGTCAGCAGTACTTC
j_gene: TRBJ2-1; abundance: .; v_gene: TRBV6-6; d_gene: .; CDR3aa: CASSNPAREQFF; CDR3nt: TGTGCCAGCAGTAACCCGGCAAGGGAGCAGTTCTTC
j_gene: TRBJ2-7; abundance: .; v_gene: TRBV9; d_gene: TRBD1; CDR3aa: CASSVGAGGSYEQYF; CDR3nt: TGTGCCAGCAGCGTAGGTGCAGGGGGCTCTTACGAGCAGTACTTC
j_gene: TRBJ2-7; abundance: .; v_gene: TRBV7-2; d_gene: .; CDR3aa: CASSSQGNEQYF; CDR3nt: TGTGCCAGCAGCTCACAGGGAAACGAGCAGTACTTC
j_gene: TRBJ2-4; abundance: .; v_gene: TRBV6-1; d_gene: .; CDR3aa: CASSEGGLPILAKNIQYF; CDR3nt: TGTGCCAGCAGTGAAGGTGGGCTGCCAATTCTAGCCAAAAACATTCAGTACTTC
j_gene: TRBJ2-7; abundance: .; v_gene: TRBV19; d_gene: TRBD1; CDR3aa: CASSIAGTGSYEQYF; CDR3nt: TGTGCCAGTAGTATAGCCGGGACAGGGTCCTACGAGCAGTACTTC
j_gene: TRBJ2-2; abundance: once; v_gene: TRBV5-4; d_gene: .; CDR3aa: CASLGTGELFF; CDR3nt: TGTGCCAGCTTGGGGACCGGGGAGCTGTTTTTT
j_gene: TRBJ2-7; abundance: few; v_gene: TRBV30; d_gene: .; CDR3aa: CAWSLSYEQYF; CDR3nt: TGTGCCTGGAGTCTCTCCTACGAGCAGTACTTC
j_gene: TRBJ2-5; abundance: .; v_gene: TRBV29-1; d_gene: TRBD2; CDR3aa: CSVESGSNQETQYF; CDR3nt: TGCAGCGTTGAAAGCGGGAGTAACCAAGAGACCCAGTACTTC